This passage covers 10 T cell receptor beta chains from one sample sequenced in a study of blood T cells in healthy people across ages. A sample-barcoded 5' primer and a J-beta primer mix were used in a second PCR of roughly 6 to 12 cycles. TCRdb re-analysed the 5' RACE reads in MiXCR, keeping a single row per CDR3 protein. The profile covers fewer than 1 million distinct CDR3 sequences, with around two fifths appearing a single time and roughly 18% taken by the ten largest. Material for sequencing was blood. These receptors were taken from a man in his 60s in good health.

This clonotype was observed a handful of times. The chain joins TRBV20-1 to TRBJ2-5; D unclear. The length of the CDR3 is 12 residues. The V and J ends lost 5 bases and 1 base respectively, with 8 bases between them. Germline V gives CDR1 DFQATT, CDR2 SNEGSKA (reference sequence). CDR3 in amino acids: CSAGRTQETQYF. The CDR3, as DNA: TGCAGTGCTGGGCGGACCCAAGAGACCCAGTACTTC.

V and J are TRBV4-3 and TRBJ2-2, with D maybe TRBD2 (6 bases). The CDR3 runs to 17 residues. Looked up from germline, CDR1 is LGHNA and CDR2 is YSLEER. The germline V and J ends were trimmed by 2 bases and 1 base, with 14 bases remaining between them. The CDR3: CASSQQYRRGNTGELFF. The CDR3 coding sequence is TGCGCCAGCAGCCAACAATATAGGCGGGGGAACACCGGGGAGCTGTTTTTT.

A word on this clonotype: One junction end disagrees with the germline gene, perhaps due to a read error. CDR3 region: CAGSSYNEQFF. CDR3 bases: TGTGCCGGCAGTTCTTACAATGAGCAGTTCTTC. The rearrangement joins TRBV6-2 or TRBV6-3 to TRBJ2-1; D gene uncertain. The CDR3 has 11 residues. Germline V lookup: CDR1 MNHEY, CDR2 SVGEGT.

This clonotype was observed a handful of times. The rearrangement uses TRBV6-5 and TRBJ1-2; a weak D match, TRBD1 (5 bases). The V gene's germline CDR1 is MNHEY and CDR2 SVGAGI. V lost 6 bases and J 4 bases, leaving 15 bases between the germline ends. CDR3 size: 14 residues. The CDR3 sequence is CASSTTRGGYGYTF. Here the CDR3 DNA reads TGTGCCAGCAGCACGACACGGGGCGGCTATGGCTACACCTTC.

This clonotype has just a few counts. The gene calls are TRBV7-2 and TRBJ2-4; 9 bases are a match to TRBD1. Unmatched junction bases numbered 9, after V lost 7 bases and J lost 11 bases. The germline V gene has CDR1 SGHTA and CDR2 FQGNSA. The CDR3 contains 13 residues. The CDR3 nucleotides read TGTGCCAGCAAAAGCCGGGACAGGGAAGTTCAGTACTTC. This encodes CASKSRDREVQYF.

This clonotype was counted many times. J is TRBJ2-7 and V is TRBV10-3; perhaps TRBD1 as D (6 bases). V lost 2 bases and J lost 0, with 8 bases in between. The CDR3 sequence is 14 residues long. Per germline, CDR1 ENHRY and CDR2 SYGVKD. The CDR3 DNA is TGTGCCATCAGTGAGGACAGGAGCTCCTACGAGCAGTACTTC. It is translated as CAISEDRSSYEQYF.

CDR3 in amino acids: CASSYREGLTSYNEQFF. The CDR3 DNA is TGCGCCAGCAGCTATAGAGAGGGACTCACCTCCTACAATGAGCAGTTCTTC. The V and J genes are TRBV4-3 and TRBJ2-1, with a weak D call TRBD2 (6 bases). The CDR3 has 17 residues. Germline V gene sequence: CDR1 LGHNA, CDR2 YSLEER. The V gene lost 5 bases and the J gene lost 0 bases, with 17 bases spanning the gap.

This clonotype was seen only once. The CDR3 reads CASSNGRTSTDTQYF. CDR3 sequence (DNA): TGCGCCAGCAGCAACGGAAGGACTAGCACAGATACGCAGTATTTT. The chain joins TRBV5-1 to TRBJ2-3, with D perhaps matching TRBD2 (5 bases). CDR3 length: 15 residues. Deletions cut 4 bases from V and 0 bases from J, with 12 bases between. CDR1 is SGHRS and CDR2 is YFSETQ in the germline V gene.

This CDR3 is CSAREDSRGLFF. CDR3 sequence (DNA): TGCAGTGCTAGAGAGGACTCCCGGGGACTGTTTTTT. The chain combines TRBV20-1 with TRBJ1-4; D gene ambiguous. Looked up from germline, CDR1 is DFQATT and CDR2 is SNEGSKA (reference sequence). The CDR3 extends over 12 amino acids. With 0 bases removed from V and 13 bases from J, the gap between germline ends came to 12 bases.

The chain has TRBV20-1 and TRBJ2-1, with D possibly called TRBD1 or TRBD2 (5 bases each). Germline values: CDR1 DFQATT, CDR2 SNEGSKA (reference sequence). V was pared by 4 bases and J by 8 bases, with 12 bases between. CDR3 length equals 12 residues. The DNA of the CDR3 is TGCAGTGCTACGGACCTGGGGGATGAGCAGTTCTTC. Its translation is CSATDLGDEQFF.